The rows below give T cell receptor beta chains drawn from one sample of a study of T cell responses to AZD1222 COVID-19 vaccine. The table came from immunoSEQ multiplex PCR; TCRdb's copy has only in-frame clones and leaves some out. This table holds 65,000 to 80,000 clones, 85% to 90% found once. The sample in question was peripheral blood, obtained 28 days after the second dose of the MenACWY control vaccine. Every receptor here comes from an adult who received the MenACWY meningococcal vaccine as a control. Both conserved end residues are part of each CDR3. A D gene is named only where the DNA matches it firmly. Expanded clones get a size class; other rows say once, few or many, or leave the size out.

CDR3: CASSLAGPRVYEQYF
DNA: TGTGCCAGCAGCCTAGCAGGGCCGAGGGTCTACGAGCAGTACTTC
size: few
V: TRBV3-1/TRBV3-2
J: TRBJ2-7
D: -

CDR3: CASSGEAGWTDTQYF
DNA: TGTGCCAGTAGTGGCGAGGCGGGCTGGACAGATACGCAGTATTTT
size: -
V: TRBV19
J: TRBJ2-3
D: -

CDR3: CASSLYAQDGTHTGELFF
DNA: TGTGCCAGCAGTTTATACGCCCAAGACGGGACCCACACCGGGGAGCTGTTTTTT
size: -
V: TRBV27
J: TRBJ2-2
D: -

CDR3: CASRDWTSGGQIF
DNA: TGTGCCAGCAGGGACTGGACTAGCGGGGGCCAGATCTTC
size: -
V: TRBV2
J: TRBJ2-1
D: TRBD2

CDR3: CAWSSPLTSGSSRNTQYF
DNA: TGTGCCTGGAGTTCCCCCCTCACTTCAGGATCCTCCCGGAATACGCAGTATTTT
size: -
V: TRBV30
J: TRBJ2-3
D: -

CDR3: CASSLWGAESTNEKLFF
DNA: TGTGCCAGCAGTTTATGGGGTGCGGAGTCAACTAATGAAAAACTGTTTTTT
size: once
V: TRBV28
J: TRBJ1-4
D: -

CDR3: CASSQAAYSNQPQHF
DNA: TGCGCCAGCAGCCAAGCTGCTTATAGCAATCAGCCCCAGCATTTT
size: -
V: TRBV4-3
J: TRBJ1-5
D: -

CDR3: CARSPPGSQQNYGYTF
DNA: TGTGCCAGAAGCCCTCCCGGGTCCCAGCAAAACTATGGCTACACCTTC
size: -
V: TRBV5-3
J: TRBJ1-2
D: -

CDR3: CASRQGIDGYTF
DNA: TGTGCCAGCAGACAGGGTATCGATGGCTACACCTTC
size: few
V: TRBV28
J: TRBJ1-2
D: -

CDR3: CASSPQGQGLDTQYF
DNA: TGTGCCAGCAGCCCCCAGGGTCAGGGTTTGGATACGCAGTATTTT
size: few
V: TRBV11-2
J: TRBJ2-3
D: -

CDR3: CASSQVGGRAEAFF
DNA: TGCGCCAGCAGCCAGGTTGGGGGTAGGGCTGAAGCTTTCTTT
size: -
V: TRBV4-3
J: TRBJ1-1
D: -

CDR3: CSVSGAGYGYTF
DNA: TGCAGCGTTTCGGGGGCGGGCTATGGCTACACCTTC
size: -
V: TRBV29-1
J: TRBJ1-2
D: -

CDR3: CASAEDRSSGNTIYF
DNA: TGTGCCAGCGCCGAGGACAGGTCCTCTGGAAACACCATATATTTT
size: -
V: TRBV6-5
J: TRBJ1-3
D: TRBD1

CDR3: CASSVQQSTDTQYF
DNA: TGTGCCAGCAGCGTACAACAGAGCACAGATACGCAGTATTTT
size: -
V: TRBV9
J: TRBJ2-3
D: -

CDR3: CASSLVDSPLHF
DNA: TGTGCCAGCAGCTTAGTCGACTCACCCCTCCACTTT
size: -
V: TRBV7-8
J: TRBJ1-6
D: -

CDR3: CASSEAAGLAGELFF
DNA: TGCGCCAGCAGTGAAGCGGCCGGACTGGCCGGGGAGCTGTTTTTT
size: -
V: TRBV10-1
J: TRBJ2-2
D: -

CDR3: CASSYIVYGYTF
DNA: TGTGCCAGCAGTTACATCGTATATGGCTACACCTTC
size: -
V: TRBV6-6
J: TRBJ1-2
D: -

CDR3: CAISVDGGRYGYTF
DNA: TGTGCCATCAGTGTCGACGGAGGAAGGTATGGCTACACCTTC
size: once
V: TRBV10-3
J: TRBJ1-2
D: -

CDR3: CASSGGGGIGNQPQHF
DNA: TGTGCCAGCAGTGGGGGCGGGGGAATCGGCAATCAGCCCCAGCATTTT
size: -
V: TRBV2
J: TRBJ1-5
D: -

CDR3: CSVESDRGYEQYF
DNA: TGCAGCGTTGAGAGCGACAGGGGGTACGAGCAGTACTTC
size: -
V: TRBV29-1
J: TRBJ2-7
D: TRBD1

CDR3: CASHGGTSAYNEQFF
DNA: TGTGCCAGCCACGGCGGGACTAGCGCCTACAATGAGCAGTTCTTC
size: -
V: TRBV28
J: TRBJ2-1
D: TRBD2

CDR3: CASSFSTGPSSYEQYF
DNA: TGTGCCAGCAGTTTCTCGACAGGGCCTAGCTCCTACGAGCAGTACTTC
size: -
V: TRBV28
J: TRBJ2-7
D: TRBD1

CDR3: CASSIRTVSGNTIYF
DNA: TGTGCCAGTAGTATAAGGACCGTCTCTGGAAACACCATATATTTT
size: -
V: TRBV19
J: TRBJ1-3
D: -

CDR3: CASSMRPPNTEAFF
DNA: TGTGCCAGTAGTATGCGGCCACCGAACACTGAAGCTTTCTTT
size: -
V: TRBV19
J: TRBJ1-1
D: -

CDR3: CASSDRGRRTGELFF
DNA: TGTGCCAGCAGCGACAGGGGCAGGCGCACCGGGGAGCTGTTTTTT
size: -
V: TRBV3-1/TRBV3-2
J: TRBJ2-2
D: TRBD1

CDR3: CATSDSGGGAREKLFF
DNA: TGTGCCACCAGTGACTCCGGCGGAGGGGCACGTGAAAAACTGTTTTTT
size: -
V: TRBV24-1
J: TRBJ1-4
D: -

CDR3: CASSFTDSYSYEQYF
DNA: TGTGCCAGCAGCTTTACAGACTCTTACTCCTACGAGCAGTACTTC
size: -
V: TRBV7-2
J: TRBJ2-7
D: -

CDR3: CASSSGGQGYEQYF
DNA: TGTGCCAGCAGCTCTGGAGGGCAGGGCTACGAGCAGTACTTC
size: -
V: TRBV7-9
J: TRBJ2-7
D: -

CDR3: CASRTGTSAFTGELFF
DNA: TGTGCCAGCAGGACGGGGACTAGCGCATTCACCGGGGAGCTGTTTTTT
size: -
V: TRBV2
J: TRBJ2-2
D: TRBD2

CDR3: CAWSVGGLGNTIYF
DNA: TGTGCCTGGAGTGTAGGAGGGCTCGGTAACACCATATATTTT
size: -
V: TRBV30
J: TRBJ1-3
D: -

CDR3: CASSLAGTGYNEQFF
DNA: TGCGCCAGCAGCCTCGCCGGGACAGGGTACAATGAGCAGTTCTTC
size: -
V: TRBV4-1
J: TRBJ2-1
D: TRBD1

CDR3: CASSQGLLAGYQETQYF
DNA: TGCGCCAGCAGCCAGGGTCTTCTAGCGGGATACCAAGAGACCCAGTACTTC
size: -
V: TRBV4-1
J: TRBJ2-5
D: TRBD2

CDR3: CASSQYTEAFF
DNA: TGTGCCAGCAGCCAATACACTGAAGCTTTCTTT
size: -
V: TRBV14
J: TRBJ1-1
D: -

CDR3: CASSPTLGAGGYTF
DNA: TGTGCCAGCAGCCCAACTCTGGGGGCAGGGGGCTACACCTTC
size: -
V: TRBV7-8
J: TRBJ1-2
D: -

CDR3: CASSPWTNSYEQYF
DNA: TGTGCCAGCAGCCCTTGGACAAACTCCTACGAGCAGTACTTC
size: -
V: TRBV7-2
J: TRBJ2-7
D: -